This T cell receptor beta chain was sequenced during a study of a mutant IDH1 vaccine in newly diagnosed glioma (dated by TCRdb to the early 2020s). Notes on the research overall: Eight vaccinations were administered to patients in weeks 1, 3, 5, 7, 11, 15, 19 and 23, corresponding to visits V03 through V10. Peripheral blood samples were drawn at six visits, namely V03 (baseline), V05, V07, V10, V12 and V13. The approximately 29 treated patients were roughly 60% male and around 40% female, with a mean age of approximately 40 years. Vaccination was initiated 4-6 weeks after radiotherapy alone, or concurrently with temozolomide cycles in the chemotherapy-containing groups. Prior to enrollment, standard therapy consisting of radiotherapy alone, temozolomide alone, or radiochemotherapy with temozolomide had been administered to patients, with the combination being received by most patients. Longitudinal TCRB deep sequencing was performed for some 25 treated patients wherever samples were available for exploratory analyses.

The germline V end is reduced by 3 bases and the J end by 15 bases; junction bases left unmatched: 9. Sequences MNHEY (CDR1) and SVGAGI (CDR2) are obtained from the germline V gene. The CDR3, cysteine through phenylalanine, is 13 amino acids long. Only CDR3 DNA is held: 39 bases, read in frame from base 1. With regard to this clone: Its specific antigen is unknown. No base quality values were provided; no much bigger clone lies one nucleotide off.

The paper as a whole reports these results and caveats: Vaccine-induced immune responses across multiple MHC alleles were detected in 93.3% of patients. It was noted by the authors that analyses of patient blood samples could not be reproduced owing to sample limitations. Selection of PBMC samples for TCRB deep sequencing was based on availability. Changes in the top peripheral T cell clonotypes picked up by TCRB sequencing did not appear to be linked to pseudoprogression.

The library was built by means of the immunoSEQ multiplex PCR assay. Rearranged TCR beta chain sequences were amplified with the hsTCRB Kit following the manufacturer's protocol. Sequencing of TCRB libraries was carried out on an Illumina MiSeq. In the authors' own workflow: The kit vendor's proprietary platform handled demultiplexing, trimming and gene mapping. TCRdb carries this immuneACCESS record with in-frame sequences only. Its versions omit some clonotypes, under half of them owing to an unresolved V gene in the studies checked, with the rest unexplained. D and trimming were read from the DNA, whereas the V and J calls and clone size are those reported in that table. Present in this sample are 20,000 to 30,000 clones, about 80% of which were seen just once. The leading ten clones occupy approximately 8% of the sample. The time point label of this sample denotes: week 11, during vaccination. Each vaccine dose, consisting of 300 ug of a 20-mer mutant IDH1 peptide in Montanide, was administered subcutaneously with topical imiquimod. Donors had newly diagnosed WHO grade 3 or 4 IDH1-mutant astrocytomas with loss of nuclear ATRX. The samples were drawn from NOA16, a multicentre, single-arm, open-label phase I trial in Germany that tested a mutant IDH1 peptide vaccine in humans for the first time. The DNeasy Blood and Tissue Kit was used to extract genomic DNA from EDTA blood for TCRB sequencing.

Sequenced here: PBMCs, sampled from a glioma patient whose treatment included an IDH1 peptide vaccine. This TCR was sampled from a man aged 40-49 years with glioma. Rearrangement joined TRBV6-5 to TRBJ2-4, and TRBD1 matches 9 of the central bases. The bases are TGTGCCAGCAGTTATCCCGGGACAGGGCGTATGTACTTC. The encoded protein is CASSYPGTGRMYF.